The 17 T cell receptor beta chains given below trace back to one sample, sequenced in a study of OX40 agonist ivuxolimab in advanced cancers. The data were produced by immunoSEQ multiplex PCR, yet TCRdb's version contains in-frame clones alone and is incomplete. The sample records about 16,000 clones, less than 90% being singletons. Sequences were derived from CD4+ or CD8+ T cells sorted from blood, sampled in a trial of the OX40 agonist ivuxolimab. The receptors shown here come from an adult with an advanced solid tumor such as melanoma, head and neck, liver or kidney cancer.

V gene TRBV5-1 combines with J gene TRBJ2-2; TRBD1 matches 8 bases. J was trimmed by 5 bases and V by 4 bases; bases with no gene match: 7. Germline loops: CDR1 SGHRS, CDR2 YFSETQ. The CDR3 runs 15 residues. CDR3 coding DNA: TGCGCCAGCAGCCCGACAGGGGAAAGGACCGGGGAGCTGTTTTTT. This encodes CASSPTGERTGELFF.

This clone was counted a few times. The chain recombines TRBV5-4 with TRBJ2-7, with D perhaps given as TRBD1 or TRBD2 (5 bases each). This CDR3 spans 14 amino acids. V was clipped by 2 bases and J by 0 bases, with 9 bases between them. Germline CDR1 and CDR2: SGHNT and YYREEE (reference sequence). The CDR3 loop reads CASSFWDLSYEQYF. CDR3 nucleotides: TGTGCCAGCAGCTTCTGGGACCTCTCCTACGAGCAGTACTTC.

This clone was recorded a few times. The CDR3 region is CATPHGNEQFF. CDR3 coding DNA: TGTGCAACTCCTCACGGGAATGAGCAGTTCTTC. This chain joins TRBV10-3 and TRBJ2-1; D remains ambiguous. In germline, CDR1 is ENHRY, CDR2 SYGVKD. This CDR3 has 11 amino acids.

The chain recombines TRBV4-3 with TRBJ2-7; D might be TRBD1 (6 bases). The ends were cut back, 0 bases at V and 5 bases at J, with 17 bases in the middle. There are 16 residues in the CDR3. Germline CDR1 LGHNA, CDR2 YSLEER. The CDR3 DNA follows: TGCGCCAGCAGCCAAGATCCGCAGGGGCCCCCCCACGAGCAGTACTTC. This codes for CASSQDPQGPPHEQYF.

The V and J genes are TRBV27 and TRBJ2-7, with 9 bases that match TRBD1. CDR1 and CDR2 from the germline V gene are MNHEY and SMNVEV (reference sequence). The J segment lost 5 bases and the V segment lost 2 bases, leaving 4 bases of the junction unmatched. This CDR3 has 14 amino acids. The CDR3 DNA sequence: TGTGCCAGCAGTTTAAACAGGGGGCGGCACGAGCAGTACTTC. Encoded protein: CASSLNRGRHEQYF.

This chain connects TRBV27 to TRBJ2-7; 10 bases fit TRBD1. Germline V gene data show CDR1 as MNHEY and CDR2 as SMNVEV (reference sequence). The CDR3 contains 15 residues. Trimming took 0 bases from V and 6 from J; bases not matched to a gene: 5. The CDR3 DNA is TGTGCCAGCAGTTTATCAGGGACAGGGGTTGTCGAGCAGTACTTC. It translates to CASSLSGTGVVEQYF.

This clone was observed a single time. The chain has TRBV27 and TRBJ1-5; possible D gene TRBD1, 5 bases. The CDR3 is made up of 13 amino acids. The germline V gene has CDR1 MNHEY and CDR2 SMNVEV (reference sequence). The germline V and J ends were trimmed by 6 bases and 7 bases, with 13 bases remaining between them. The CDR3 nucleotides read TGTGCCAGCAGCCCCAGGGACTACCAGCCCCAGCATTTT. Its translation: CASSPRDYQPQHF.

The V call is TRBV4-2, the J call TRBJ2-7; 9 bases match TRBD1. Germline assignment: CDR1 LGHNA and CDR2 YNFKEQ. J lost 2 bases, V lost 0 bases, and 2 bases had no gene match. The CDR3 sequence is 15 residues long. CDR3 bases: TGTGCCAGCAGCCAAGACAGGACAGGGGCCTACGAGCAGTACTTC. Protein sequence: CASSQDRTGAYEQYF.

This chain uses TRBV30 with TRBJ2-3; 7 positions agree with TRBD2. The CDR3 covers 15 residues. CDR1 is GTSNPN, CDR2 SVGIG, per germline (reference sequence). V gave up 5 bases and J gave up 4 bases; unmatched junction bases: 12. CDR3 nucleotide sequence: TGTGCCTGGGCCGTAACGGGCGGGAGATCAGATACGCAGTATTTT. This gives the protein CAWAVTGGRSDTQYF.

As DNA, the CDR3 is TGTGCCAGCACGGCGGGACAGGGGTTCAATGAGCAGTTCTTC. It yields the protein CASTAGQGFNEQFF. V gene TRBV28 combines with J gene TRBJ2-1; TRBD1 matches 10 bases. The CDR3 consists of 14 residues. V was clipped by 7 bases and J by 6 bases; unmatched bases: 6. From germline, CDR1 is MDHEN and CDR2 SYDVKM.

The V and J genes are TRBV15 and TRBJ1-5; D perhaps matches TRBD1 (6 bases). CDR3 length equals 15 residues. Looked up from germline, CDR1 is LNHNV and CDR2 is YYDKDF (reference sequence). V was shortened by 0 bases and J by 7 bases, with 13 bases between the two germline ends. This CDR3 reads CATSRDTGHPQPQHF. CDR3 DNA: TGTGCCACCAGCAGAGATACAGGGCACCCCCAGCCCCAGCATTTT.

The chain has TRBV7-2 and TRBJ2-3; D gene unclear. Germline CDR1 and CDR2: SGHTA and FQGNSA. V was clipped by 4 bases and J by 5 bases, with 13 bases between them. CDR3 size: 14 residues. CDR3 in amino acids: CASSYRASQDTQYF. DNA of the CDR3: TGTGCCAGCAGCTACCGGGCCTCACAAGATACGCAGTATTTT.

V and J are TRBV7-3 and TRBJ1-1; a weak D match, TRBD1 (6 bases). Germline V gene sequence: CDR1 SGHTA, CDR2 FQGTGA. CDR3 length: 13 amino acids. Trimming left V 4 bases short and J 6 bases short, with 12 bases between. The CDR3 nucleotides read TGTGCCAGCAGCTCGCAGGGGTTCGCTGAAGCTTTCTTT. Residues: CASSSQGFAEAFF. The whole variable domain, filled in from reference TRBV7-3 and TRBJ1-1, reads GAGVSQTPSNKVTEKGKYVELRCDPISGHTALYWYRQSLGQGPEFLIYFQGTGAADDSGLPNDRFFAVRPEGSVSTLKIQRTERGDSAVYLCASSSQGFAEAFFGQGTRLTVV.

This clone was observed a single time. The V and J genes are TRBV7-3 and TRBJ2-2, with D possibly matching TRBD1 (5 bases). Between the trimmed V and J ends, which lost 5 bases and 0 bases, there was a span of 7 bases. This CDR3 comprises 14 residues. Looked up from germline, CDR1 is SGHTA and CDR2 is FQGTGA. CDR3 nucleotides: TGTGCCAGCAGCCAGGGCCCGAACACCGGGGAGCTGTTTTTT. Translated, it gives CASSQGPNTGELFF.

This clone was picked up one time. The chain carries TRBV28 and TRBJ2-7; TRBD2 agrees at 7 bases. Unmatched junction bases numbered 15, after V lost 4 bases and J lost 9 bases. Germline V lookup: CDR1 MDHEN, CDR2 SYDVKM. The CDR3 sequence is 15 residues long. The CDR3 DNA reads TGTGCCAGCAGTTCCCTCAAGCGGGACCTACGAGGGCAGTACTTC. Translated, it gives CASSSLKRDLRGQYF.

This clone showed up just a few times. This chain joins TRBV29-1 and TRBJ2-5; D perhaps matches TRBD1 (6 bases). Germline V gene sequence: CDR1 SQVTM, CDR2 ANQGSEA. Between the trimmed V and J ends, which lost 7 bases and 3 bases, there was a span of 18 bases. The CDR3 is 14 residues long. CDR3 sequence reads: CSAGAPSREETQYF. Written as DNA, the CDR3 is TGCAGCGCAGGGGCCCCGTCACGGGAAGAGACCCAGTACTTC.

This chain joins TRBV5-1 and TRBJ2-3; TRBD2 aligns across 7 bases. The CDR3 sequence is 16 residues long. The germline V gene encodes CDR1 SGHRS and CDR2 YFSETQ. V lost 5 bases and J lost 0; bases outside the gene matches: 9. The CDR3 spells CASRREGLTSTDTQYF. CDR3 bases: TGCGCCAGCAGGAGGGAGGGCTTAACTAGCACAGATACGCAGTATTTT.